These 27 T cell receptor beta chains share one sample of origin, sequenced in a study of T cells in Graves' hyperthyroidism and ophthalmopathy. TCR beta CDR3 regions were amplified from RNA transcripts. First-round RT-PCR with HTBI primers amplified the TCR CDR3 region. TCRdb processed the multiplex PCR reads anew with MiXCR; each CDR3 protein has one entry. The data show about 360,000 distinct CDR3 sequences, 15% to 20% seen once. The source material was blood. The receptors here all came from a young woman with Graves' hyperthyroidism.

This clonotype was counted many times. The gene calls are TRBV13 and TRBJ1-1; 8 nucleotides match TRBD1. V was clipped by 5 bases and J by 5 bases; unmatched bases: 10. Germline V gene data show CDR1 as PRHDT and CDR2 as FYEKMQ (reference sequence). This CDR3 has 15 amino acids. The CDR3 region has the DNA TGTGCCAGCAGCCAAACGACAGGGGAGGGGACTGAAGCTTTCTTT. It encodes CASSQTTGEGTEAFF.

This clonotype was picked up many times. V is TRBV11-2 and J is TRBJ1-2, with D unclear. The V and J ends lost 2 bases and 4 bases respectively, with 14 bases between them. CDR1 is SGHAT, CDR2 FQNNGV, per germline. The CDR3 spans 15 residues. Here the CDR3 DNA reads TGTGCCAGCAGCTTAAGGACCGCTGAACTCTATGGCTACACCTTC. Translating gives CASSLRTAELYGYTF.

The rearrangement links TRBV18 to TRBJ1-5; D is unresolved. The CDR3 is 13 residues long. The V gene's germline CDR1 is KGHSH and CDR2 LQKENI. Trimming took 6 bases from V and 10 from J, leaving 16 bases between them. CDR3 sequence: CASSDRESFPQHF. CDR3 bases: TGTGCCAGCTCCGATAGGGAGTCCTTCCCCCAGCATTTT.

This clonotype was observed at least ten times. This sequence joins TRBV28 and TRBJ1-1; D is ambiguous. Germline assignment: CDR1 MDHEN and CDR2 SYDVKM. The length of the CDR3 is 15 residues. V lost 6 bases to trimming and J lost 0 bases, with 14 bases between them. The CDR3 loop reads CASSFGSFMNTEAFF. CDR3 DNA sequence: TGTGCCAGCAGCTTCGGATCTTTTATGAACACTGAAGCTTTCTTT.

This clonotype has only a few counts. The chain combines TRBV20-1 with TRBJ2-7; 8 bases agree with TRBD1. V lost 3 bases and J lost 5; bases outside the gene matches: 6. This CDR3 has 13 amino acids. From germline, CDR1 is DFQATT and CDR2 SNEGSKA (reference sequence). The CDR3 coding sequence is TGCAGTGCTAGTCGGGGACAGGAAGACGAGCAGTACTTC. Its protein product is CSASRGQEDEQYF.

Many counts were recorded for this clonotype. The chain uses TRBV6-2 or TRBV6-3 and TRBJ1-1; 7 bases map to TRBD1. The ends lost 6 bases at V and 1 base at J; junction bases unmatched: 5. Germline values: CDR1 MNHEY, CDR2 SVGEGT. The CDR3 has 14 residues. CDR3 bases: TGTGCCAGCAGCAAACAGGGGAGGAACACTGAAGCTTTCTTT. This encodes CASSKQGRNTEAFF.

This clonotype appeared many times. The V call is TRBV13, the J call TRBJ2-5, with no clear D. Trimming pared 4 bases from V and 0 bases from J, leaving 12 bases between. The CDR3 runs to 15 residues. Germline lookup yields CDR1 PRHDT and CDR2 FYEKMQ (reference sequence). The CDR3 reads CASSSPLLYQETQYF. DNA of the CDR3: TGTGCCAGCAGCTCGCCCCTTCTGTACCAAGAGACCCAGTACTTC.

This clonotype was observed at least ten times. The chain joins TRBV18 to TRBJ2-5, with D perhaps TRBD1 or TRBD2 (6 bases each). Trimming removed 0 bases from V and 5 bases from J, with 13 bases in between. Germline CDR1 and CDR2: KGHSH and LQKENI. The CDR3 runs 15 residues. Here the CDR3 reads CASSPPRGASETQYF. CDR3 nucleotides: TGTGCCAGCTCACCACCAAGGGGGGCCAGTGAGACCCAGTACTTC.

This clonotype occurred many times. The chain links TRBV20-1 to TRBJ1-1; weak D call: TRBD1 (6 bases). The ends were cut back, 6 bases at V and 6 bases at J, with 14 bases in the middle. The CDR3 loop spans 12 amino acids. Germline V gene data show CDR1 as DFQATT and CDR2 as SNEGSKA (reference sequence). The CDR3 loop reads CSAGGGSAEAFF. The CDR3 DNA reads as TGCAGTGCAGGGGGAGGGTCGGCTGAAGCTTTCTTT.

For this clonotype: One junction end does not reproduce the germline sequence, and a read error may be involved. The rearrangement uses TRBV7-8 and TRBJ2-7, with unresolved D. Germline lookup yields CDR1 SGHVS and CDR2 FQNEAQ. This CDR3 has 12 amino acids. This CDR3 reads CASSLTAYQQYF. CDR3 bases: TGTGCCAGCAGCTTAACTGCCTACCAGCAGTACTTC.

There are many counts of this clonotype. The V and J genes are TRBV30 and TRBJ1-2; D is uncertain. CDR1 is GTSNPN, CDR2 SVGIG, per germline (reference sequence). Trimming removed 1 base from V and 4 bases from J, with 13 bases in between. The CDR3 is 14 residues long. CDR3 coding DNA: TGTGCCTGGAGTGGGCAGCCGCCGTCCTATGGCTACACCTTC. Encoded protein: CAWSGQPPSYGYTF.

There are many counts of this clonotype. This rearrangement joins TRBV6-2 or TRBV6-3 to TRBJ1-3; D unclear. With 0 bases removed from V and 8 bases from J, the gap between germline ends came to 26 bases. The germline CDR1 and CDR2 sequences are MNHEY and SVGEGT. The CDR3 loop spans 19 amino acids. CDR3 sequence reads: CASSYSITYRPLAQDTIYF. In DNA, the CDR3 is TGTGCCAGCAGTTACTCGATAACTTACCGACCTCTGGCGCAAGACACCATATATTTT.

There are many counts of this clonotype. The chain is built from TRBV20-1 and TRBJ1-1; D is ambiguous. The CDR3 runs to 12 residues. Trimming pared 5 bases from V and 8 bases from J, leaving 15 bases between. Germline V gene sequence: CDR1 DFQATT, CDR2 SNEGSKA (reference sequence). The CDR3 sequence: CSADLGLREAFF. CDR3 in DNA: TGCAGTGCTGACTTAGGGCTTAGGGAAGCTTTCTTT.

The CDR3 DNA sequence: TGTGCTAGTGGTTTGATACCCGGGAACTACGAGCAGTACTTC. Encoded protein: CASGLIPGNYEQYF. The gene calls are TRBV12-5 and TRBJ2-7; possibly TRBD2 for D (5 bases). Germline V gene lookup returns CDR1 LGHNT and CDR2 FRNRAP. CDR3 length: 14 amino acids. Trimming took off 2 bases at V and 3 bases at J, with 11 bases between the two ends.

This clonotype came up many times. The rearrangement joins TRBV20-1 to TRBJ2-5; D is tentatively TRBD1 or TRBD2 (5 bases each). The CDR3 consists of 14 residues. The V end lost 3 bases, the J end lost 0 bases, and 11 bases lay between the germline ends. Germline V gene lookup returns CDR1 DFQATT and CDR2 SNEGSKA (reference sequence). The CDR3 DNA follows: TGCAGTGCTAGCCCCGGGACGGACCAAGAGACCCAGTACTTC. Its protein product is CSASPGTDQETQYF.

This clonotype was counted at least ten times. The chain links TRBV20-1 to TRBJ1-1; 7 bases match TRBD1. Per germline, CDR1 DFQATT and CDR2 SNEGSKA (reference sequence). Trimming cost V 0 bases and J 5 bases; bases outside gene matches: 15. This CDR3 is 17 amino acids long. In DNA form, the CDR3 reads TGCAGTGCTAGAGATTGGGCCAGGGGGTTAGGGGGGACTGAAGCTTTCTTT. Translation gives CSARDWARGLGGTEAFF.

This clonotype came up a few times. The chain carries TRBV9 and TRBJ2-5; 8 nucleotides line up with TRBD2. Germline V gene sequence: CDR1 SGDLS, CDR2 YYNGEE. The CDR3 totals 17 residues. With V trimmed by 3 bases and J by 4 bases, 14 bases remained unmatched. CDR3 sequence reads: CASSGRASGPDRETQYF. CDR3 nucleotide sequence: TGTGCCAGCAGCGGACGGGCTAGCGGGCCCGACCGAGAGACCCAGTACTTC.

This clonotype was detected many times. This chain connects TRBV30 to TRBJ1-1, with a tentative D call TRBD1 (5 bases). The germline V gene encodes CDR1 GTSNPN and CDR2 SVGIG (reference sequence). This CDR3 is built from 15 residues. Trimming stripped 4 bases from V and 4 bases from J, with 19 bases between. CDR3 coding DNA: TGTGCCTGGATCACGGGGCGCTTAATGGCCACTGAAGCTTTCTTT. Residues: CAWITGRLMATEAFF.

This clonotype was counted at least ten times. The chain is built from TRBV6-1 and TRBJ2-7, with 12 bases that match TRBD2. The CDR3 spans 16 residues. Germline CDR1 reads MNHNS; CDR2 reads SASEGT. The V gene end was trimmed by 8 bases and the J gene end by 5 bases; junction bases not matched to a gene: 13. The CDR3 sequence is CASHFSPASGGDEQYF. DNA for the CDR3: TGTGCCAGCCACTTTTCCCCGGCTAGCGGGGGGGACGAGCAGTACTTC.

V usage is TRBV12-3 or TRBV12-4 and J usage is TRBJ2-7; TRBD2 agrees at 7 bases. V lost 6 bases and J lost 3; bases outside the gene matches: 5. The CDR3 length is 13 residues. The CDR3 is CASSAGGYYEQYF. The CDR3 nucleotides read TGTGCCAGCAGCGCCGGGGGGTACTACGAGCAGTACTTC.

This clonotype appeared many times. The rearrangement joins TRBV20-1 to TRBJ2-7; D tentatively fits TRBD1 or TRBD2 (6 bases each). Germline V gives CDR1 DFQATT, CDR2 SNEGSKA (reference sequence). Trimming took off 7 bases at V and 1 base at J, with 8 bases between the two ends. The CDR3 covers 11 residues. CDR3 nucleotides: TGCAGTGGGAGGGGGTCCTACGAGCAGTACTTC. Amino acid sequence: CSGRGSYEQYF.

This clonotype has ten or more counts. The gene calls are TRBV5-6 and TRBJ2-7; D remains unclear. This CDR3 is 12 amino acids long. The ends were cut back, 3 bases at V and 1 base at J, with 5 bases in the middle. Per the germline V gene, CDR1 is SGHDT and CDR2 is YYEEEE. CDR3 sequence (DNA): TGTGCCAGCAGCTCGAATTCCTACGAGCAGTACTTC. Encoded protein: CASSSNSYEQYF.

The V call is TRBV19, the J call TRBJ1-5, with TRBD1 as a possible D gene (5 bases). The CDR3 has 16 residues. V was trimmed by 3 bases and J by 7 bases, leaving 19 bases between them. The germline CDR1 and CDR2 sequences are LNHDA and SQIVND (reference sequence). DNA of the CDR3: TGTGCCAGTAGTATTTTGGGGTCCAGGGCCAGGCAGCCCCAGCATTTT. It encodes CASSILGSRARQPQHF.

The table lists this clonotype with a few counts. This chain links TRBV10-1 with TRBJ2-2; D not certain. Germline lookup yields CDR1 WNHNN and CDR2 SYGVQD (reference sequence). Between the trimmed V and J ends, which lost 6 bases and 7 bases, there was a span of 6 bases. This CDR3 comprises 11 residues. CDR3 protein: CASRAYGELFF. The CDR3 DNA reads TGCGCCAGCAGGGCTTACGGGGAGCTGTTTTTT.

This clonotype appeared many times. The chain combines TRBV30 with TRBJ2-5; D remains unclear. Germline lookup yields CDR1 GTSNPN and CDR2 SVGIG (reference sequence). The CDR3 is 12 residues long. V dropped 4 bases and J dropped 3 bases, with 9 bases sitting between them. CDR3 sequence reads: CAWTGPEETQYF. The CDR3 coding sequence is TGTGCCTGGACAGGTCCGGAAGAGACCCAGTACTTC.

There are a few counts of this clonotype. The junction departs from the called germline gene at one end, perhaps through a read error. The chain recombines TRBV6-2 or TRBV6-3 with TRBJ1-1; D not certain. This CDR3 has 12 amino acids. CDR1 is MNHEY, CDR2 SVGEGT, per germline. DNA for the CDR3: TGTGCCAGCAGTTCGGATATATCTGACGCTTTCTTT. It specifies CASSSDISDAFF.

This clonotype appeared many times. The rearrangement uses TRBV3-1 and TRBJ2-5; D unresolved. V was clipped by 2 bases and J by 5 bases, with 9 bases between them. CDR1 is LGHDT, CDR2 YNNKEL, per germline (reference sequence). The CDR3 loop spans 13 amino acids. CDR3 nucleotides: TGTGCCAGCAGCCAAAGCAGGATGGAGACCCAGTACTTC. It codes for CASSQSRMETQYF.